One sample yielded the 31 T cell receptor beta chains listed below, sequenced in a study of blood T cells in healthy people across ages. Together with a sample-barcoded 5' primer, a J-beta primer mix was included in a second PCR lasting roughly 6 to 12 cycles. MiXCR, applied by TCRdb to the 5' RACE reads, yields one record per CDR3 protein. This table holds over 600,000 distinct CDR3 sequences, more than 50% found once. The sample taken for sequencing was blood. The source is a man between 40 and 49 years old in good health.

Here the CDR3 DNA reads TGTGCCAGAGGAGATCTAGTAAACTCCTACAATGAGCAGTTCTTC. Its translation: CARGDLVNSYNEQFF. This chain uses TRBV2 with TRBJ2-1; D gene ambiguous. The germline V gene has CDR1 SNHLY and CDR2 FYNNEI. V lost 9 bases, J lost 0 bases, and 15 bases lay in between. The CDR3 is 15 residues long.

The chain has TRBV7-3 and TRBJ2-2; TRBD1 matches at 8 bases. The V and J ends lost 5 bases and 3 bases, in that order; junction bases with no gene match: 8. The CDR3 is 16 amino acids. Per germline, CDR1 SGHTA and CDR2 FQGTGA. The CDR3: CASSRRTGSYTGELFF. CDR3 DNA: TGTGCCAGCAGCAGAAGGACAGGGAGCTACACCGGGGAGCTGTTTTTT.

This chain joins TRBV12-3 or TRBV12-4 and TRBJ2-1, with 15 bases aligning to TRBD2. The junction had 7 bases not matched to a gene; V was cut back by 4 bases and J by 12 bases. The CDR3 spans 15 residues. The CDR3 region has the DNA TGTGCCAGCAGTTCCGGACTAGCGGGGGGGCCAAGGCAGTTCTTC. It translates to CASSSGLAGGPRQFF.

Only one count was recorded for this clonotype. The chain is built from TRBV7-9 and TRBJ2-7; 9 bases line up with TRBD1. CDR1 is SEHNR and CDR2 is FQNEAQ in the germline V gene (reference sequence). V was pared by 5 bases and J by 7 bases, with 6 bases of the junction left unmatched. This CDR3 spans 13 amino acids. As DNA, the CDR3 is TGTGCCAGCAGCGGGACAGGGCTCCGTGAGCAGTACTTC. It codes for CASSGTGLREQYF. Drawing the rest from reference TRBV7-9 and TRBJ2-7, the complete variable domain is DTGVSQNPRHKITKRGQNVTFRCDPISEHNRLYWYRQTLGQGPEFLTYFQNEAQLEKSRLLSDRFSAERPKGSFSTLEIQRTEQGDSAMYLCASSGTGLREQYFGPGTRLTVT.

In nucleotides, the CDR3 is TGTGCCAGCAGTTACTCCGCGGGGATTGAGCAGTTCTTC. Protein sequence: CASSYSAGIEQFF. The chain couples TRBV6-5 to TRBJ2-1, with D possibly matching TRBD2 (6 bases). V dropped 0 bases and J dropped 9 bases, with 9 bases sitting between them. Germline V gives CDR1 MNHEY, CDR2 SVGAGI. This CDR3 is built from 13 residues.

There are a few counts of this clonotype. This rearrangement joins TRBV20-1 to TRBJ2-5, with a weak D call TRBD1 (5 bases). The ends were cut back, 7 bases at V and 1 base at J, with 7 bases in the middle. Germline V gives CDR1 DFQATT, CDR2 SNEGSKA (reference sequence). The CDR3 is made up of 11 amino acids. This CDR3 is CSGGPQETQYF. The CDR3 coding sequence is TGCAGTGGGGGCCCCCAAGAGACCCAGTACTTC.

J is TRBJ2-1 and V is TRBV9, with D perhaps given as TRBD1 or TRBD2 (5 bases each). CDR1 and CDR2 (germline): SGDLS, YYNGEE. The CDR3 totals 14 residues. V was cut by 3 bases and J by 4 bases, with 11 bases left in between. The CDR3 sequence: CASSATGPYNEQFF. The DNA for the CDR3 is TGTGCCAGCAGCGCCACGGGGCCGTACAATGAGCAGTTCTTC.

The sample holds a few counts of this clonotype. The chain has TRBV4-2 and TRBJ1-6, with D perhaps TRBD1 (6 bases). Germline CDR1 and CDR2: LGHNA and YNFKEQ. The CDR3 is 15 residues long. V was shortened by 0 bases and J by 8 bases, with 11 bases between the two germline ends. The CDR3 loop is CASSQDQGRDSPLHF. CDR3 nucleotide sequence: TGTGCCAGCAGCCAAGATCAGGGGAGGGATTCACCCCTCCACTTT.

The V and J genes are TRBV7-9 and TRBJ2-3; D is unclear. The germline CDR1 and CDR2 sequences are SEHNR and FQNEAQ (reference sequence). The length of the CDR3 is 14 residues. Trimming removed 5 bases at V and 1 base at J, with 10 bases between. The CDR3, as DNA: TGTGCCAGCAGCCCTCTTGCGGGCACAGATACGCAGTATTTT. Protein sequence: CASSPLAGTDTQYF.

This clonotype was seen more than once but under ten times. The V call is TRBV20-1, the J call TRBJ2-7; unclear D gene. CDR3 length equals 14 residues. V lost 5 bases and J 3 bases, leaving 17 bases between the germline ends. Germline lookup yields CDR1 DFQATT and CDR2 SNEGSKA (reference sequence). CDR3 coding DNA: TGCAGTGCTGCCCCTATAAAGGCTATCTACGAGCAGTACTTC. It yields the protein CSAAPIKAIYEQYF.

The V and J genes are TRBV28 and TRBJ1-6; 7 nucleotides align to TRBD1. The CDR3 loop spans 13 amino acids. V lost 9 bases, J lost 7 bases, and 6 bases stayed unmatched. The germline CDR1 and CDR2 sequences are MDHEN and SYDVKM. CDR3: CARIDRVNSPLHF. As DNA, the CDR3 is TGTGCCAGGATTGACAGGGTAAATTCACCCCTCCACTTT.

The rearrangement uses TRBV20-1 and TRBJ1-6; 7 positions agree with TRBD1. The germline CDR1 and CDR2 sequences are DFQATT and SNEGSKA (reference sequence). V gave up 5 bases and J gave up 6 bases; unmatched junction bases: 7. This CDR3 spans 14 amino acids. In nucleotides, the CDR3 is TGCAGTGCTGCCGGGGGGACAGCTAATTCACCCCTCCACTTT. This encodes CSAAGGTANSPLHF.

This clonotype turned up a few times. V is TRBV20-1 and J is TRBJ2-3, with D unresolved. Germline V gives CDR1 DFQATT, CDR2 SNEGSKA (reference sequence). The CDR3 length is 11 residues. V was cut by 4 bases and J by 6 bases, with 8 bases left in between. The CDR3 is CSAIQKDTQYF. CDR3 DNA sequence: TGCAGTGCTATACAGAAGGATACGCAGTATTTT.

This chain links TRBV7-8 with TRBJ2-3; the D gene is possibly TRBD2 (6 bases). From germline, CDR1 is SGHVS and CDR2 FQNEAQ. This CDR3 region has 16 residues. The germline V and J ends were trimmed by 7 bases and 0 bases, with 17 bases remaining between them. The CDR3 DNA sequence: TGTGCCAGCATTCAGCAACGGACTACTAGCACAGATACGCAGTATTTT. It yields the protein CASIQQRTTSTDTQYF.

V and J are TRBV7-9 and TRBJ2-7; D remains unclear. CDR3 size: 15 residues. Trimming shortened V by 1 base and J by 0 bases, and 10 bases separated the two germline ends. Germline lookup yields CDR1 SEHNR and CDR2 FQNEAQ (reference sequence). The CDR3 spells CASSLVPSPSYEQYF. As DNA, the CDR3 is TGTGCCAGCAGCTTAGTGCCAAGCCCCTCCTACGAGCAGTACTTC.

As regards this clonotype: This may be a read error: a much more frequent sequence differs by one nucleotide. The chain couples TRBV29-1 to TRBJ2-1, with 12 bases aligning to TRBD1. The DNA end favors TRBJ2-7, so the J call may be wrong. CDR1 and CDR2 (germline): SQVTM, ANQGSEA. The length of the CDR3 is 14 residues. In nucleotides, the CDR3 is TGCAGCGTGGGGACAGGGGGCTATTACAATGAGCAGTACTTC. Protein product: CSVGTGGYYNEQYF.

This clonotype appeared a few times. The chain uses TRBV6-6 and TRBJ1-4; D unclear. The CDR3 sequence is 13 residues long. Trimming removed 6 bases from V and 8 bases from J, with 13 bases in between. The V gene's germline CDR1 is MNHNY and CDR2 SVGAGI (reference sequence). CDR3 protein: CASRNGRWEKLFF. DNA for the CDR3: TGTGCCAGCAGAAACGGTCGGTGGGAAAAACTGTTTTTT.

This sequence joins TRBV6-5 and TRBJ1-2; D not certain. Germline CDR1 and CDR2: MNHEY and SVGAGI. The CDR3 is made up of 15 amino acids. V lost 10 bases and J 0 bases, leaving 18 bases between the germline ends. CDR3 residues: CATNDGGLTNYGYTF. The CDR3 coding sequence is TGTGCCACCAACGACGGAGGATTGACTAACTATGGCTACACCTTC.

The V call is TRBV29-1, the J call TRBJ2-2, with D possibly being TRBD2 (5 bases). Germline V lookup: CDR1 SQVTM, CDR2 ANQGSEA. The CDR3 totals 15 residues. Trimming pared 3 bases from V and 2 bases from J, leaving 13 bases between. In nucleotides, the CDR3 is TGCAGCGTTGAGAGCGGTCTATTAAACACCGGGGAGCTGTTTTTT. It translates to CSVESGLLNTGELFF.

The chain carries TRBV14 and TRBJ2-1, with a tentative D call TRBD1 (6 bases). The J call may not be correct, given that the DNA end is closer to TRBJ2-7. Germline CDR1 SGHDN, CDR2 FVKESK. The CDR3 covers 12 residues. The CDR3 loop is CASSRQDNEQYF. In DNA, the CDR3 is TGTGCCAGCAGCCGACAGGACAATGAGCAGTACTTC.

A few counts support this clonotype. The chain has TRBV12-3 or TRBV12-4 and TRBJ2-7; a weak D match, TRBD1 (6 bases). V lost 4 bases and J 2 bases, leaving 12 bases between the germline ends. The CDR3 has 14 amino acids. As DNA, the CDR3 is TGTGCCAGCAGTTGGGGGCTAGCTCCCTACGAGCAGTACTTC. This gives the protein CASSWGLAPYEQYF.

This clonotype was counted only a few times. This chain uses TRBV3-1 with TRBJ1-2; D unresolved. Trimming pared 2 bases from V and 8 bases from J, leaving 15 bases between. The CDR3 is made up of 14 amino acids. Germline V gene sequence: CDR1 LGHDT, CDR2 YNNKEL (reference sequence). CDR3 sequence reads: CASSQNARLSGYTF. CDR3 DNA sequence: TGTGCCAGCAGCCAAAATGCCCGTTTGAGCGGCTACACCTTC.

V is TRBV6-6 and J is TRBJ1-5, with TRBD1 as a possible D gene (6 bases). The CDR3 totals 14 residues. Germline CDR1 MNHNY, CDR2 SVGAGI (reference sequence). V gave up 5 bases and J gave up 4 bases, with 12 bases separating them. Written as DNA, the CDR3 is TGTGCCAGCAGTCACCGAACAGGGAATCAGCCCCAGCATTTT. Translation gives CASSHRTGNQPQHF.

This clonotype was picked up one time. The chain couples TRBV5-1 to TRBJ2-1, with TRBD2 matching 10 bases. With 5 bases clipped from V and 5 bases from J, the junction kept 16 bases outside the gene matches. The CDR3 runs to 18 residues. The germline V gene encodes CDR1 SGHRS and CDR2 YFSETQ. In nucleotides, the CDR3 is TGCGCCAGCAGACGCTCCAGCGGGGGGGGATCTGGAAACAATGAGCAGTTCTTC. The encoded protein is CASRRSSGGGSGNNEQFF.

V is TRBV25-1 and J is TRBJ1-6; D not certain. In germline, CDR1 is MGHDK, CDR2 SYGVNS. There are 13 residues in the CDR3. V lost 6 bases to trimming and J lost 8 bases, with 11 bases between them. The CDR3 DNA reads TGTGCCAGCAGAAAGGTGATCGATTCACCCCTCCACTTT. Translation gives CASRKVIDSPLHF.

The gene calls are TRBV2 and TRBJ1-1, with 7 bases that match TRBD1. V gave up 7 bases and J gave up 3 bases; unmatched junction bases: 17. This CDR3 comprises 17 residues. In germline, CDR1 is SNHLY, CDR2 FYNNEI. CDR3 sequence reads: CASTLLVGGGGYTEAFF. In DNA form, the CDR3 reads TGTGCCAGCACCCTACTTGTCGGAGGGGGCGGTTACACTGAAGCTTTCTTT.

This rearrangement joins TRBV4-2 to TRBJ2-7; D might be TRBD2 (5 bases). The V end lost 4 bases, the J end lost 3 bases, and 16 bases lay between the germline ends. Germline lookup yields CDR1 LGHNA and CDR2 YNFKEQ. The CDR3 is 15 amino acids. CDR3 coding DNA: TGTGCCAGCAGCCCCTCGCGTCAAGGGAGCTACGAGCAGTACTTC. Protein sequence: CASSPSRQGSYEQYF.

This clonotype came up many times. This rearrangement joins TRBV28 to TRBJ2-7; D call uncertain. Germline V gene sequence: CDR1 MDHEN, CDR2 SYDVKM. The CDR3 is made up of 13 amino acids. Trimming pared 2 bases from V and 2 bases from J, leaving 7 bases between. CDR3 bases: TGTGCCAGCAGTTTACAAGTAACCTACGAGCAGTACTTC. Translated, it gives CASSLQVTYEQYF.

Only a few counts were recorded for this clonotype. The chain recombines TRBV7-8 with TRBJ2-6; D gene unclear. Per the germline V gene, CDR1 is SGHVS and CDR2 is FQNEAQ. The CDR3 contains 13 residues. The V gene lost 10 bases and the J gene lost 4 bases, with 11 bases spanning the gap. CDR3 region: CAILDAGANVLTF. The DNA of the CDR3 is TGTGCCATCTTAGACGCCGGGGCCAACGTCCTGACTTTC.

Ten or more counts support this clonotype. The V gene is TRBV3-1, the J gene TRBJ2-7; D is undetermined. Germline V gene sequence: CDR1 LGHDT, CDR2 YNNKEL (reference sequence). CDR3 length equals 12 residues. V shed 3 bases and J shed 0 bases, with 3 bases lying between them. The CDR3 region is CASSQLSYEQYF. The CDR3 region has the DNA TGTGCCAGCAGCCAGCTCTCCTACGAGCAGTACTTC.

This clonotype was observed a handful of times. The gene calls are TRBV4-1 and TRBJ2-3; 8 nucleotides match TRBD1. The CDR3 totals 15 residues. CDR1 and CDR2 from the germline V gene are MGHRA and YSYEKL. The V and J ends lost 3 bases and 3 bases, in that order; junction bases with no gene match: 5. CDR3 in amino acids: CASSHRQGRTDTQYF. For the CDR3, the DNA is TGCGCCAGCAGCCATAGACAGGGGCGAACAGATACGCAGTATTTT.